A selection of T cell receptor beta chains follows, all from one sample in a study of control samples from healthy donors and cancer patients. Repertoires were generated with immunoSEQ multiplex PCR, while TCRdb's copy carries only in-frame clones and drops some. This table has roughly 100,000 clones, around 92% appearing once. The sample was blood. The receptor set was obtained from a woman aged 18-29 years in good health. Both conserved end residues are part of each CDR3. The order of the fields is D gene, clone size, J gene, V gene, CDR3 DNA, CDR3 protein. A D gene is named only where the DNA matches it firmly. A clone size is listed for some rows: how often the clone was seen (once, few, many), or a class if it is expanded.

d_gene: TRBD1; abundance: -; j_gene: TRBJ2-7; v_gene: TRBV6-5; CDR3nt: TGTGCCAGCAGCGGACAGGGGGGGCCCTACGAGCAGTACTTC; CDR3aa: CASSGQGGPYEQYF
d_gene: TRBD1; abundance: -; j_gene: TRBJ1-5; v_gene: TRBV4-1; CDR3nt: TGCGCCAGCAGCCCGTCCCGGGACAGGGACAATCAGCCCCAGCATTTT; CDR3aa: CASSPSRDRDNQPQHF
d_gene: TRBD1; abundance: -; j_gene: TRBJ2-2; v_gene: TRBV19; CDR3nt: TGTGCCAGTAGTATAGGGGACAGGGTCACCGGGGAGCTGTTTTTT; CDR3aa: CASSIGDRVTGELFF
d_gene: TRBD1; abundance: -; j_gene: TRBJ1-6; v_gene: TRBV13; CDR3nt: TGTGCCAGCAGCTTAGGTTGGCAGTACCAAACAGGGGATTCACCCCTCCACTTT; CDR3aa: CASSLGWQYQTGDSPLHF
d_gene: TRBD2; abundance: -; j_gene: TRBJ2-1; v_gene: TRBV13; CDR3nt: TGTGCCAGCAGGGAGGAGACTAGCGTTACCTACAATGAGCAGTTCTTC; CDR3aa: CASREETSVTYNEQFF
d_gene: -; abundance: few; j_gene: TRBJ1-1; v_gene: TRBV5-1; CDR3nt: TGCGCCAGCAGCTTGACAGTTTTGAACACTGAAGCTTTCTTT; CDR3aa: CASSLTVLNTEAFF
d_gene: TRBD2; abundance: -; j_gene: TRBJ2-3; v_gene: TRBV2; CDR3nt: TGTGCCAGCAGTGCGGCGGGGGGGGGCACAGATACGCAGTATTTT; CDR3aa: CASSAAGGGTDTQYF
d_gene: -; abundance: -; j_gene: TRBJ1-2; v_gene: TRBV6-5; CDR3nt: TGTGCCAGCACCGCGTTAAGTAAGGCTAACTATGGCTACACCTTC; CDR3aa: CASTALSKANYGYTF
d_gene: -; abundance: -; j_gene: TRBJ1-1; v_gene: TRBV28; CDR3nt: TGTGCCAGCAGTCCGTCTGGGGGGAACACTGAAGCTTTCTTT; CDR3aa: CASSPSGGNTEAFF
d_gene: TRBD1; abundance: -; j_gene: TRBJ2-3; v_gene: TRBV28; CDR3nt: TGTGCCAGCAGTTTATCCCCCTATTGGACAGGGCCAAGCACAGATACGCAGTATTTT; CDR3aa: CASSLSPYWTGPSTDTQYF
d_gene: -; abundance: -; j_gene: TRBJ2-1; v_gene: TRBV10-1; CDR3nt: TGCGCCAGCAGTGAGTCGAAAGCGGGTCCTGCGTTCTTC; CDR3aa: CASSESKAGPAFF
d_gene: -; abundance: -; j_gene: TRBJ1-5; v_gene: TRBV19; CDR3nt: TGTGCCAGTAGTATCACGGATAGCAATCAGCCCCAGCATTTT; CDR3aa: CASSITDSNQPQHF
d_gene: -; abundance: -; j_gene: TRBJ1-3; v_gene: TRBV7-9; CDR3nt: TGTGCCAGCAGCTTTGTCGGTGTCTCTGGAAACACCATATATTTT; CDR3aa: CASSFVGVSGNTIYF
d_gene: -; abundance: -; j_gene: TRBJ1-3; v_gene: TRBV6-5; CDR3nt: TGTGCCAGCAGTTATAGAGGGCTTGGAGGAAACACCATATATTTT; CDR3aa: CASSYRGLGGNTIYF
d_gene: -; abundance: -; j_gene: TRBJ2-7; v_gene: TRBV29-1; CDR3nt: TGCAGCGTTGACAGGGGCCACGAGCAGTACTTC; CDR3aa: CSVDRGHEQYF
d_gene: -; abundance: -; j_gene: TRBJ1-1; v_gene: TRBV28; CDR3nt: TGTGCCAGCATGCAGTTCATGAACACTGAAGCTTTCTTT; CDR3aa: CASMQFMNTEAFF